The 18 T cell receptor beta chains reported below all come from one sample, sequenced in a study of PD-1 blockade in mismatch repair-deficient tumors. Specified time point: roughly nine-day in vitro stimulation with candidate neoantigen peptide 2. Which antigens these TCRs recognize remains unknown. Clones were sequenced by immunoSEQ multiplex PCR, and TCRdb holds only the in-frame ones, with some missing. The profile shows over 9,000 clones, about 90% of them singletons. The input for sequencing was cells cultured in vitro, taken from a patient treated with pembrolizumab. These receptors all come from an adult with mismatch repair-deficient cancer.

V usage is TRBV5-5 and J usage is TRBJ1-2; no clear D. The V and J ends lost 4 bases and 8 bases respectively, with 15 bases between them. The CDR3 contains 13 residues. The germline gives CDR1 SGHKS, CDR2 YYEKEE (reference sequence). The CDR3 loop reads CASSRWTAAGYTF. The CDR3 DNA reads as TGTGCCAGCAGCCGGTGGACGGCAGCGGGCTACACCTTC.

This clone showed up just a few times. This chain links TRBV5-8 with TRBJ2-3; a weak D match, TRBD1 (8 bases). Germline CDR1 reads SGHTS; CDR2 reads YDEGEE. V lost 4 bases and J lost 3, with 15 bases in between. The CDR3 covers 15 residues. The CDR3: CASSARGRGTDTQYF. CDR3 in DNA: TGTGCCAGCAGCGCCAGGGGGCGGGGGACAGATACGCAGTATTTT.

The chain's CDR3 is CASSEARHRGQVYLSGDTQYF. The CDR3 DNA reads TGTGCCAGCAGTGAAGCGCGTCATCGGGGACAGGTTTATTTGAGCGGAGATACGCAGTATTTT. The genes are TRBV6-1 and TRBJ2-3; 8 positions agree with TRBD1. The CDR3 is 21 residues long. Germline V gene data show CDR1 as MNHNS and CDR2 as SASEGT. V lost 0 bases, J lost 5 bases, and 22 bases stayed unmatched.

This clone was detected only once. This chain connects TRBV7-9 to TRBJ2-1, with TRBD2 matching 10 bases. V trimming: 2 bases; J trimming: 3 bases; junction bases outside the gene matches: 4. The CDR3 loop spans 16 amino acids. Germline CDR1 SEHNR, CDR2 FQNEAQ (reference sequence). The CDR3 spells CASSLNLAGVYNEQFF. CDR3 nucleotides: TGTGCCAGCAGCTTAAACCTAGCGGGAGTCTACAATGAGCAGTTCTTC.

This clone occurred once. V gene TRBV18 combines with J gene TRBJ1-1; 7 bases are shared with TRBD1. The CDR3 has 16 residues. Per germline, CDR1 KGHSH and CDR2 LQKENI. Trimming cost V 3 bases and J 4 bases; bases outside gene matches: 11. DNA for the CDR3: TGTGCCAGCTCACCTTCACAGGGGAGAGGCGGCACTGAAGCTTTCTTT. This translates into CASSPSQGRGGTEAFF.

The gene calls are TRBV11-3 and TRBJ1-4; unclear D gene. Trimming took off 2 bases at V and 0 bases at J, with 10 bases between the two ends. Germline lookup yields CDR1 SGHNT and CDR2 YENEEA. The CDR3 contains 16 residues. CDR3 loop: CASSLIVTATNEKLFF. In DNA form, the CDR3 reads TGTGCCAGCAGCTTAATTGTCACTGCAACTAATGAAAAACTGTTTTTT.

The chain carries TRBV7-2 and TRBJ1-4; D possibly corresponds to TRBD1 (6 bases). The V gene's germline CDR1 is SGHTA and CDR2 FQGNSA. Trimming took off 4 bases at V and 1 base at J, with 22 bases between the two ends. This CDR3 contains 19 residues. This CDR3 is CASSSFPRGVSGTNEKLFF. The CDR3 DNA reads TGTGCCAGCAGCTCGTTCCCGAGGGGGGTTTCCGGAACTAATGAAAAACTGTTTTTT.

The chain joins TRBV15 to TRBJ2-3; D may be TRBD2 (5 bases). Germline values: CDR1 LNHNV, CDR2 YYDKDF (reference sequence). The CDR3 sequence is 14 residues long. V dropped 0 bases and J dropped 6 bases, with 10 bases sitting between them. The CDR3 spells CATSRDKGGDTQYF. CDR3 DNA sequence: TGTGCCACCAGCAGAGATAAGGGCGGGGATACGCAGTATTTT.

V is TRBV7-9 and J is TRBJ1-5; no reliable D call. CDR1 is SEHNR and CDR2 is FQNEAQ in the germline V gene (reference sequence). CDR3 length equals 14 residues. V was cut by 1 base and J by 9 bases, with 13 bases left in between. For the CDR3, the DNA is TGTGCCAGCAGCTTAGGAGCCGGGGAATGGCCCCAGCATTTT. This encodes CASSLGAGEWPQHF. Together with reference TRBV7-9 and TRBJ1-5, the CDR3 gives the full variable domain: DTGVSQNPRHKITKRGQNVTFRCDPISEHNRLYWYRQTLGQGPEFLTYFQNEAQLEKSRLLSDRFSAERPKGSFSTLEIQRTEQGDSAMYLCASSLGAGEWPQHFGDGTRLSIL.

This chain uses TRBV28 with TRBJ1-2; D is uncertain. The CDR3 length is 12 residues. The V gene lost 4 bases and the J gene lost 6 bases, with 9 bases spanning the gap. Germline V CDR1 and CDR2: MDHEN, SYDVKM. CDR3 sequence reads: CASSSRVDGYTF. In DNA form, the CDR3 reads TGTGCCAGCAGTTCGAGGGTCGATGGCTACACCTTC.

The J gene is TRBJ1-5, the V gene TRBV28; possibly TRBD1 for D (5 bases). Germline CDR1 and CDR2: MDHEN and SYDVKM. The CDR3 is made up of 16 amino acids. Trimming removed 6 bases at V and 2 bases at J, with 17 bases between. The CDR3 spells CASRWGRQGGNQPQHF. The CDR3 DNA reads TGTGCCAGCAGGTGGGGACGGCAAGGGGGCAATCAGCCCCAGCATTTT.

The CDR3 here is CTSSPRSIRGSSTGELFF. The CDR3, as DNA: TGCACCAGCAGCCCAAGATCAATTCGCGGGAGTTCCACCGGGGAGCTGTTTTTT. The chain combines TRBV1 with TRBJ2-2; TRBD2, as called in the table, went unchecked against the DNA. TRBV1 is recorded as a pseudogene. CDR3 length: 18 amino acids.

The V and J genes are TRBV29-1 and TRBJ1-2; possible D gene TRBD1, 5 bases. Germline CDR1 and CDR2: SQVTM and ANQGSEA. The V gene lost 1 base and the J gene lost 3 bases, with 15 bases spanning the gap. This CDR3 has 15 amino acids. CDR3 residues: CSVEGVRGADYGYTF. The CDR3 DNA reads TGCAGCGTTGAAGGCGTTAGGGGCGCTGACTATGGCTACACCTTC. The full variable domain, in which reference TRBV29-1 and TRBJ1-2 provide the parts outside the CDR3, is SAVISQKPSRDICQRGTSLTIQCQVDSQVTMMFWYRQQPGQSLTLIATANQGSEATYESGFVIDKFPISRPNLTFSTLTVSNMSPEDSSIYLCSVEGVRGADYGYTFGSGTRLTVV.

CDR3 nucleotides: TGTGCCAGCAGCACGCGACTAGCGGGAGGCCACGAGCAGTACTTC. Encoded protein: CASSTRLAGGHEQYF. The chain couples TRBV7-8 to TRBJ2-7; 13 positions agree with TRBD2. Germline V gives CDR1 SGHVS, CDR2 FQNEAQ. The length of the CDR3 is 15 residues. V dropped 5 bases and J dropped 5; count of bases not matched to a gene: 6.

This chain joins TRBV29-1 and TRBJ2-1; the match to TRBD1 covers 7 bases. The CDR3 is 13 residues long. V shed 6 bases, J shed 6 bases, and the junction held 8 bases outside the gene matches. The V gene's germline CDR1 is SQVTM and CDR2 ANQGSEA. In nucleotides, the CDR3 is TGCAGCGTCCGACAGGGTACCCGCAATGAGCAGTTCTTC. It encodes CSVRQGTRNEQFF.

This rearrangement joins TRBV7-2 to TRBJ2-4; 12 nucleotides line up with TRBD1. J gave up 7 bases and V 5 bases, and 9 bases lay outside the gene matches. CDR3 length: 16 amino acids. CDR1 and CDR2 (germline): SGHTA, FQGNSA. The CDR3 DNA reads as TGTGCCAGCAGCCCCTGGGACAGGGGGCTAGAGAACATTCAGTACTTC. It is translated as CASSPWDRGLENIQYF.

The CDR3 bases are TGCGCCAGCAGCTTGGTTCTAGCGCTGGGGGATGAGCAGTTCTTC. This sequence encodes CASSLVLALGDEQFF. This chain joins TRBV5-1 and TRBJ2-1, with D possibly matching TRBD2 (6 bases). Germline V gives CDR1 SGHRS, CDR2 YFSETQ. The CDR3 has 15 amino acids. Trimming pared 0 bases from V and 8 bases from J, leaving 15 bases between.

Here the CDR3 reads CAWSVEGAAGEAFF. DNA of the CDR3: TGTGCCTGGAGTGTAGAGGGGGCGGCTGGTGAAGCTTTCTTT. This chain connects TRBV30 to TRBJ1-1; 7 bases are shared with TRBD1. From germline, CDR1 is GTSNPN and CDR2 SVGIG (reference sequence). This CDR3 is 14 amino acids long. V lost 0 bases and J lost 7; bases outside the gene matches: 8.